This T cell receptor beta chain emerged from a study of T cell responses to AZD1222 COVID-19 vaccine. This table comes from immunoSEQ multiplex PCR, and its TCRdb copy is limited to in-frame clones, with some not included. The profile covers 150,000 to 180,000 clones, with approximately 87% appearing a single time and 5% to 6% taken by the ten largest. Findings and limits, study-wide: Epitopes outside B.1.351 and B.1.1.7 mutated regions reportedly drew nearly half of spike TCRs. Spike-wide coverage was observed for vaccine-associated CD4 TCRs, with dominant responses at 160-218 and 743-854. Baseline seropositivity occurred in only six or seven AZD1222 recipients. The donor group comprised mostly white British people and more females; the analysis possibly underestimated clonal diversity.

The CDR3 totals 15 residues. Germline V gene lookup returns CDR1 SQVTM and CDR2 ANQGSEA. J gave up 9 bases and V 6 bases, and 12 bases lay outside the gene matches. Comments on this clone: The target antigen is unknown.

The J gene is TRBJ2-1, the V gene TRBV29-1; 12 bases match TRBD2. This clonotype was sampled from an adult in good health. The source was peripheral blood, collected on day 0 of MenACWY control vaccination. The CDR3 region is CSVHPTSGSSGEQFF. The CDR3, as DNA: TGCAGCGTCCACCCGACTAGCGGGAGTAGTGGTGAGCAGTTCTTC.